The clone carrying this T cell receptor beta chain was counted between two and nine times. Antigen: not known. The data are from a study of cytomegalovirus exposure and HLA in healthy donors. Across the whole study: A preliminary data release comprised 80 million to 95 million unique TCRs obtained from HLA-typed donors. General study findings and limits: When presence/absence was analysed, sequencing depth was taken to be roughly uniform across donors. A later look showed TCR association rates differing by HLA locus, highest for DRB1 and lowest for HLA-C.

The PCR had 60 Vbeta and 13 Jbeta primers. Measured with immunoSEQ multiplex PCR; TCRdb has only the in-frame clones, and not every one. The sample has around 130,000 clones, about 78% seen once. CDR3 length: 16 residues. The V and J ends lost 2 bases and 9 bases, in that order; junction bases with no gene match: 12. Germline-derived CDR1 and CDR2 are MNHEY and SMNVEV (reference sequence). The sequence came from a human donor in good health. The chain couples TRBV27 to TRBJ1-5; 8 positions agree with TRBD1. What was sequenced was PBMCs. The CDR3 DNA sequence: TGTGCCAGCAGTTTAGCAAGGACAGGGACGGTAGGGCCCCAGCATTTT. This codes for CASSLARTGTVGPQHF.